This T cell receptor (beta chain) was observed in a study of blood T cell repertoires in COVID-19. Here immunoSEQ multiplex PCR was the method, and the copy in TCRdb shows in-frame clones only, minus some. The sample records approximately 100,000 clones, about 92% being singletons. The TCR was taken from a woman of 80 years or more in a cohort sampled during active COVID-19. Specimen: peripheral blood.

The CDR3 here is CATSGAGAPIGYGYTF. The DNA for the CDR3 is TGTGCCACCAGTGGCGCAGGGGCCCCTATAGGGTATGGCTACACCTTC. This sequence joins TRBV24-1 and TRBJ1-2; D perhaps matches TRBD1 (6 bases). In germline, CDR1 is KGHDR, CDR2 SFDVKD. The CDR3 runs 16 residues. V was shortened by 5 bases and J by 5 bases, with 20 bases between the two germline ends.